This TCR beta chain was identified in a study of CD8+ T cells in alopecia areata. Across the whole study: Treated individuals took tofacitinib by mouth, 5 to 10 mg twice daily. Patients remained on tofacitinib for 6 to 18 months and then went 6 months without it.

Study-level findings and limits: Among patients, TCR sharing was less clear than in mice, a difference possibly due in part to HLA diversity in the patient population. Sequencing of scalp samples also captures resident alphabeta T cells of normal skin.

A word on this clone: Antigen: not known.

The sequencing template was cDNA reverse transcribed from extracted RNA. Clones were sequenced by immunoSEQ multiplex PCR, and TCRdb holds only the in-frame ones, with some missing. The sample carries roughly 170,000 clones, about 63% recorded once. The clonotype was recovered from a human donor with alopecia areata. The material sequenced was CD4+ T cells sorted from blood, taken at week 0.

Here the CDR3 DNA reads TGTGCCAGCAGTGATGAGTTTGAGCAGTACTTC. Amino acids: CASSDEFEQYF. This chain links TRBV6-1 with TRBJ2-7; no reliable D call. Germline CDR1 reads MNHNS; CDR2 reads SASEGT. V lost 3 bases and J lost 7, with 7 bases in between. The CDR3 consists of 11 residues.